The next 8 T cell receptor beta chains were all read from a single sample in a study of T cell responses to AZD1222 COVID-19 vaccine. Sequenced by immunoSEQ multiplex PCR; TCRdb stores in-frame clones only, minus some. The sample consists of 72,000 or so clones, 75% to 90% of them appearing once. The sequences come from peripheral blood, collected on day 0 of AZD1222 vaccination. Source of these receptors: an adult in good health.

The CDR3 bases are TGTGCCAGCACCTGGGGCGGGGGGGGCACAGATACGCAGTATTTT. The encoded protein is CASTWGGGGTDTQYF. V usage is TRBV5-6 and J usage is TRBJ2-3; 9 bases agree with TRBD2. Germline-derived CDR1 and CDR2 are SGHDT and YYEEEE. V gave up 6 bases and J gave up 1 base; unmatched junction bases: 6. The CDR3 is 15 residues long. Using reference TRBV5-6 and TRBJ2-3 for the parts outside the CDR3, the full variable domain is DAGVTQSPTHLIKTRGQQVTLRCSPKSGHDTVSWYQQALGQGPQFIFQYYEEEERQRGNFPDRFSGHQFPNYSSELNVNALLLGDSALYLCASTWGGGGTDTQYFGPGTRLTVL.

As DNA, the CDR3 is TGTGCCAGCTCCCCGGACAGGACGCTCCACTTT. Encoded protein: CASSPDRTLHF. The chain joins TRBV18 to TRBJ1-6; TRBD1 aligns across 7 bases. V lost 6 bases, J lost 16 bases, and 6 bases stayed unmatched. CDR1 and CDR2 (germline): KGHSH, LQKENI. The CDR3 is 11 residues long.

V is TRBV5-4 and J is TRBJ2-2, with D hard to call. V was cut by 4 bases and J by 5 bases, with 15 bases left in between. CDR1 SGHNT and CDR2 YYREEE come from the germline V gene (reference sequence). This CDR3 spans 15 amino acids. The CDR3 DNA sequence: TGTGCCAGCAGCGGAACGGTCTTGGGGACCGGGGAGCTGTTTTTT. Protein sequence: CASSGTVLGTGELFF.

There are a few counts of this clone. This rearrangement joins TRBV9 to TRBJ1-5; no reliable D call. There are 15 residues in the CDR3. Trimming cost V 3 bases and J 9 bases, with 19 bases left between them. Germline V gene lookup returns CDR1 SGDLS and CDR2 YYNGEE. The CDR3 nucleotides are TGTGCCAGCAGCGCCCCCGGGAAGGGCCAATGGCCCCAGCATTTT. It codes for CASSAPGKGQWPQHF.

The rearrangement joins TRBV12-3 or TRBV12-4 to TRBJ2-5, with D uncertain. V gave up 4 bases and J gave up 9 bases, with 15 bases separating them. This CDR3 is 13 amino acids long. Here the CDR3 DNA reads TGTGCCAGCAGTTCGCATCTTAAGAAGGCCCAGTACTTC. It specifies CASSSHLKKAQYF.

CDR3 sequence reads: CASSLGPRQGAGEQFF. The CDR3, as DNA: TGCGCCAGCAGCTTGGGGCCCAGACAGGGGGCTGGGGAGCAGTTCTTC. This chain links TRBV5-1 with TRBJ2-1; TRBD1 agrees at 10 bases. Trimming removed 0 bases from V and 10 bases from J; junction bases left unmatched: 10. CDR3 size: 16 residues. In germline, CDR1 is SGHRS, CDR2 YFSETQ.

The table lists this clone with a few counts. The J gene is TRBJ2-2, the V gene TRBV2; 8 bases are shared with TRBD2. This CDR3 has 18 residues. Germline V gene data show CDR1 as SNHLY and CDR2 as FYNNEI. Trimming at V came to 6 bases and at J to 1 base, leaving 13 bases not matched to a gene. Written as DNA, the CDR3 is TGTGCCAGCAGCGACCCCCCGGCGACTAGCGAGAACACCGGGGAGCTGTTTTTT. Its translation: CASSDPPATSENTGELFF.

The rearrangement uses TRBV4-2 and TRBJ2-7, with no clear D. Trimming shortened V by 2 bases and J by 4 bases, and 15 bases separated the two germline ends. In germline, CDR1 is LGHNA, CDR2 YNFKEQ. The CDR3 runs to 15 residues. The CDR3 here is CASSQSGYGVYEQYF. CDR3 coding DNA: TGTGCCAGCAGCCAATCGGGCTATGGGGTGTACGAGCAGTACTTC.